This paragraph covers one TCR beta chain sequence. The target antigen is unknown. The data were obtained in a study of T-cell reconstitution after alpha-beta-depleted transplantation in children. Study findings and constraints: Alpha-beta T cells about two months after transplant reportedly derived from several hundred expanded graft clones. Newly generated T cells supplied most T-cell counts and diversity one year post-transplant.

TCRbeta library construction was performed incorporating unique molecular identifiers. MiXCR was run by TCRdb on the PCR reads, yielding one entry per CDR3 protein. This table holds roughly 120,000 distinct CDR3 sequences, about a tenth found once. V lost 1 base and J lost 4, with 10 bases in between. Per germline, CDR1 SGHTA and CDR2 FQGNSA. The CDR3 sequence is 14 residues long. Sequencing used PBMCs, obtained before TCRalphabeta/CD19-depleted stem cell transplant. The source of this sequence is a boy between 2 and 10 years old with acute lymphoblastic leukemia, due to receive a stem cell transplant. The V and J genes are TRBV7-2 and TRBJ1-1, with D maybe TRBD1 (6 bases). The CDR3 reads CASSLEGGGTEAFF. The CDR3 coding sequence is TGTGCCAGCAGCTTAGAAGGGGGAGGCACTGAAGCTTTCTTT.